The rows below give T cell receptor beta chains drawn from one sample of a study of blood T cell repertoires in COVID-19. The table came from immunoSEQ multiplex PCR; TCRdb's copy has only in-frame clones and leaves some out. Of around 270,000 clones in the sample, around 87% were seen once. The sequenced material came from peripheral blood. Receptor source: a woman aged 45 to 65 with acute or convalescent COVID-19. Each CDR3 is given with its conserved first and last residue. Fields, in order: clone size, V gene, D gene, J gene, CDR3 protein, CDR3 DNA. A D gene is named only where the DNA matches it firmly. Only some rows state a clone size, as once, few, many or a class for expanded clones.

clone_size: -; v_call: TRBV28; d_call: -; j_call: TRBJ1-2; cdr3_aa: CASSFNRVAGYTF; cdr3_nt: TGTGCCAGCAGTTTTAACAGGGTTGCTGGCTACACCTTC
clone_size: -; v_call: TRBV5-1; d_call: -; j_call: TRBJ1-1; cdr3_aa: CASSLMTGVNTEAFF; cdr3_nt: TGCGCCAGCAGCCTCATGACAGGAGTTAACACTGAAGCTTTCTTT
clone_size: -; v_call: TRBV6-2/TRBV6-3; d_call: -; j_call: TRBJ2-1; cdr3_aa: CASSYGPNEQFF; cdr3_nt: TGTGCCAGCAGTTACGGGCCGAATGAGCAGTTCTTC
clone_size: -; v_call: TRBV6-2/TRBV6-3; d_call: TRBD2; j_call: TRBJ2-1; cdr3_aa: CASSYSAGVGDNEQFF; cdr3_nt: TGTGCCAGCAGTTACTCTGCGGGAGTGGGGGACAATGAGCAGTTCTTC
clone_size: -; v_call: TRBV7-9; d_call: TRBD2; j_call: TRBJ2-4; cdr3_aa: CASSRDWVAGGPNPPAKNIQYF; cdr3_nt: TGTGCCAGCAGCAGAGACTGGGTAGCGGGAGGCCCAAACCCCCCGGCCAAAAACATTCAGTACTTC
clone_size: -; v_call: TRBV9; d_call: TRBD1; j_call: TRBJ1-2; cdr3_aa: CASSATGTGVWGYTF; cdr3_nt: TGTGCCAGCAGCGCTACCGGGACAGGGGTTTGGGGCTACACCTTC
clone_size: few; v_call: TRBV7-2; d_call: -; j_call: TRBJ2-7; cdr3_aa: CASSLDRAREQYF; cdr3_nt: TGTGCCAGCAGCTTAGACCGCGCGCGGGAGCAGTACTTC
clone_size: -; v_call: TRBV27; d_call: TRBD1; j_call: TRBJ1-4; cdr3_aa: CASSPYRGRGSNEKLFF; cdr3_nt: TGTGCCAGCAGTCCCTACAGGGGAAGGGGCTCTAATGAAAAACTGTTTTTT
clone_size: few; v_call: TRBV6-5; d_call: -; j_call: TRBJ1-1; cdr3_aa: CASRNDMNTEAFF; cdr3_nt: TGTGCCAGCCGAAACGACATGAACACTGAAGCTTTCTTT
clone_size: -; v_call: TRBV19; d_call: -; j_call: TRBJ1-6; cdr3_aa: CASSMGSNSPLHF; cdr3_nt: TGTGCCAGTAGTATGGGGAGTAATTCACCCCTCCACTTT